The present T cell receptor (beta chain) was sequenced within a study of T cell repertoires in aging, cancer and after chemotherapy. Study at large: Patients with glioblastoma brain tumors were sampled before and after temozolomide-based therapy. Findings and caveats of the study: Loss of evenness, beyond lost richness, contributed to age-related TCR diversity decline in cancer patients. Immunological memory after chemotherapy cannot be judged from the repertoire data.

Rearranged V-D-J TRB sequences were amplified with a mixed TRB-A/B primer pool. Each CDR3 protein is one row after TCRdb ran MiXCR on the multiplex PCR reads. The sample yields approximately 3,400 distinct CDR3 sequences, 25% to 35% seen once. V lost 2 bases and J lost 1, with 14 bases in between. The CDR3 covers 15 residues. Germline V gives CDR1 GTSNPN, CDR2 SVGIG (reference sequence). Note on this clonotype: Its antigen is undetermined.

Peripheral blood genomic DNA, not sorted cells or RNA, was the template. The source of this sequence is a human donor with a solid tumor. Sequenced: blood. The chain has TRBV30 and TRBJ1-1; D gene unclear. For the CDR3, the DNA is TGTGCCTGGAGTTCTTGTGTTTCGGGGAACACTGAAGCTTTCTTT. It encodes CAWSSCVSGNTEAFF.